The clone carrying this T cell receptor (beta chain) came up once. The CDR3 totals 14 residues. CDR1 is SEHNR, CDR2 FQNEAQ, per germline (reference sequence). Trimming cost V 5 bases and J 2 bases, with 11 bases left between them. The data were obtained in a study of CD8 T cells in Susac syndrome. After extraction with the RNeasy kit, roughly 0.45 to 1 ug of the RNA was reverse transcribed using random hexamers. Amplification of the TCR beta CDR3 was carried out by immunoSEQ multiplex PCR, which spanned a total of 54 Vbeta and 13 Jbeta segments. TCRdb redid the calling of the immunoSEQ multiplex PCR reads with MiXCR, one entry per CDR3 protein. Of roughly 190,000 distinct CDR3 sequences in the sample, roughly 92% are singletons; the top ten hold around 0.1%.

The source material was CD4+ T cells from PBMCs. The sequence came from a human donor in good health. The rearrangement links TRBV7-9 to TRBJ2-3; D perhaps matches TRBD2 (5 bases). The CDR3 nucleotides read TGTGCCAGCAGCCCCTTGGACTTCACAGATACGCAGTATTTT. The encoded protein is CASSPLDFTDTQYF. The full variable domain, in which reference TRBV7-9 and TRBJ2-3 provide the parts outside the CDR3, is DTGVSQNPRHKITKRGQNVTFRCDPISEHNRLYWYRQTLGQGPEFLTYFQNEAQLEKSRLLSDRFSAERPKGSFSTLEIQRTEQGDSAMYLCASSPLDFTDTQYFGPGTRLTVL.